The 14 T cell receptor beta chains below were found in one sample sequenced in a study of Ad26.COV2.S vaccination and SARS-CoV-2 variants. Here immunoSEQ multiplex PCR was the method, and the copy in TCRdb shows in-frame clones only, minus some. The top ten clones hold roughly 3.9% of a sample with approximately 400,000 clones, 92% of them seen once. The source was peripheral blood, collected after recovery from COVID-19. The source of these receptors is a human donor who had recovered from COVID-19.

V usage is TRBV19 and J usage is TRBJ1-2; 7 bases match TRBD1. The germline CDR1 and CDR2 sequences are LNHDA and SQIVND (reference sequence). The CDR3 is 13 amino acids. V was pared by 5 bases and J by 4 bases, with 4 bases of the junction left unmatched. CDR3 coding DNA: TGTGCCAGTAGTGACCGGGACAGCTATGGCTACACCTTC. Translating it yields CASSDRDSYGYTF. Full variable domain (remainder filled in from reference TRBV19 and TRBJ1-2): DGGITQSPKYLFRKEGQNVTLSCEQNLNHDAMYWYRQDPGQGLRLIYYSQIVNDFQKGDIAEGYSVSREKKESFPLTVTSAQKNPTAFYLCASSDRDSYGYTFGSGTRLTVV.

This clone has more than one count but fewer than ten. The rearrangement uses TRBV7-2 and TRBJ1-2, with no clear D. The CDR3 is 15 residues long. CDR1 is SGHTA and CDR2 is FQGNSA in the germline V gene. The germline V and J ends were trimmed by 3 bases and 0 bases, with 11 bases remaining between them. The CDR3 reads CASSLLRSPNYGYTF. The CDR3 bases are TGTGCCAGCAGCTTGCTTCGCAGTCCTAACTATGGCTACACCTTC.

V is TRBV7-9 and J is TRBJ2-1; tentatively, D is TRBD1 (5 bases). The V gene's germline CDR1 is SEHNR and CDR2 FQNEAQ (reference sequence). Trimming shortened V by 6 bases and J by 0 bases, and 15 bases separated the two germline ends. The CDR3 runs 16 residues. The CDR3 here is CASRATQAPSYNEQFF. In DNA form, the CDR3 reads TGTGCCAGCAGAGCTACACAGGCCCCCTCCTACAATGAGCAGTTCTTC. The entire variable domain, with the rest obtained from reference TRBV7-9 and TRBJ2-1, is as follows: DTGVSQNPRHKITKRGQNVTFRCDPISEHNRLYWYRQTLGQGPEFLTYFQNEAQLEKSRLLSDRFSAERPKGSFSTLEIQRTEQGDSAMYLCASRATQAPSYNEQFFGPGTRLTVL.

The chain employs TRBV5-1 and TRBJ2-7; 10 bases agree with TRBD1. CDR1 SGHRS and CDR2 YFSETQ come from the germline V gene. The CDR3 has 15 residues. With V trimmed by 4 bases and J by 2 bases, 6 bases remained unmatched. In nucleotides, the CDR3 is TGCGCCAGCAGCGACGGGACAGGGGTCCCCTACGAGCAGTACTTC. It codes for CASSDGTGVPYEQYF.

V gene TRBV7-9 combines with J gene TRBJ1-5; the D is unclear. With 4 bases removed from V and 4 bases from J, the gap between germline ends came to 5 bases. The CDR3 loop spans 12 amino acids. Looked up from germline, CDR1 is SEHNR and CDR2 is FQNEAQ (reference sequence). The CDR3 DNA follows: TGTGCCAGCAGCTGGCCTAATCAGCCCCAGCATTTT. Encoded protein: CASSWPNQPQHF. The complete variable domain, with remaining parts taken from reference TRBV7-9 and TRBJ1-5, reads DTGVSQNPRHKITKRGQNVTFRCDPISEHNRLYWYRQTLGQGPEFLTYFQNEAQLEKSRLLSDRFSAERPKGSFSTLEIQRTEQGDSAMYLCASSWPNQPQHFGDGTRLSIL.

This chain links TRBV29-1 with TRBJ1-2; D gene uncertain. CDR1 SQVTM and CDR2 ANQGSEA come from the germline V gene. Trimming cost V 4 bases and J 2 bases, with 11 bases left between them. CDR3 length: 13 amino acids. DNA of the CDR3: TGCAGCGTTGTTAGGGCCGGAAACTATGGCTACACCTTC. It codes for CSVVRAGNYGYTF.

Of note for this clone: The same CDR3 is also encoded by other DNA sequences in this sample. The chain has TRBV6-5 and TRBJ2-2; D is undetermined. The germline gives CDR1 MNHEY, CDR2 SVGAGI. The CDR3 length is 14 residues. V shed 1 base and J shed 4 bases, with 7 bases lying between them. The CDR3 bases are TGTGCCAGCAGTTACTTGGGTTCCACCGGGGAGCTGTTTTTT. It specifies CASSYLGSTGELFF.

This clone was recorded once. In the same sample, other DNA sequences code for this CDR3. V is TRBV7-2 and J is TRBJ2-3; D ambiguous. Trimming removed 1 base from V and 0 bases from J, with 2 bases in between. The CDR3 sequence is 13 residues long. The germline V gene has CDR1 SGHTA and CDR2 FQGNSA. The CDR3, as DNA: TGTGCCAGCAGCTTAGGGAGCACAGATACGCAGTATTTT. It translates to CASSLGSTDTQYF.

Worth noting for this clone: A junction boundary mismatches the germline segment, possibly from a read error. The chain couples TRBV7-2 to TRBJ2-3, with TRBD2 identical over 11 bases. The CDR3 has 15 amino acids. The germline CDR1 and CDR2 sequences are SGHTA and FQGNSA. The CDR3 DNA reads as TGTGCCAGCAGCCTAGCGGGGGGCACCCCAGATACGCAGTATTTT. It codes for CASSLAGGTPDTQYF.

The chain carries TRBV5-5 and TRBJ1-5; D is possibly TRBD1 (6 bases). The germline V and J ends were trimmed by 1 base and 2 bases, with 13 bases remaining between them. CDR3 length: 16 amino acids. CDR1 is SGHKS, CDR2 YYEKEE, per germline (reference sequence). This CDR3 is CASSLRGRGGNQPQHF. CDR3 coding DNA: TGTGCCAGCAGCTTGCGGGGGCGAGGCGGCAATCAGCCCCAGCATTTT. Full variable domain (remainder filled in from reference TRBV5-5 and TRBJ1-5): DAGVTQSPTHLIKTRGQQVTLRCSPISGHKSVSWYQQVLGQGPQFIFQYYEKEERGRGNFPDRFSARQFPNYSSELNVNALLLGDSALYLCASSLRGRGGNQPQHFGDGTRLSIL.

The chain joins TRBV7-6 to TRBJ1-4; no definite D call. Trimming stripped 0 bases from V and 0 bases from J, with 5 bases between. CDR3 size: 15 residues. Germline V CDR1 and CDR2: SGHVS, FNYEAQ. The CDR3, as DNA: TGTGCCAGCAGCTTAGCAGGAGCAACTAATGAAAAACTGTTTTTT. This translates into CASSLAGATNEKLFF.

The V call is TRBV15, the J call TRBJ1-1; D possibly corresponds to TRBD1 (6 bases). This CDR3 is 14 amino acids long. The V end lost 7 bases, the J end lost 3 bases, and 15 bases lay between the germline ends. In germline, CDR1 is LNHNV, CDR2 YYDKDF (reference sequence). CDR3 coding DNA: TGTGCCACCATCCCGGGGGAGGGGGACACTGAAGCTTTCTTT. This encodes CATIPGEGDTEAFF.

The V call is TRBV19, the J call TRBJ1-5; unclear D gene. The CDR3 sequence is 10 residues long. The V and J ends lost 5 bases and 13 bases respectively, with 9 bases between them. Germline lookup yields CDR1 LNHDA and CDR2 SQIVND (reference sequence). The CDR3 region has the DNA TGTGCCAGTAGTGGACTGGGGCAGCATTTT. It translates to CASSGLGQHF.

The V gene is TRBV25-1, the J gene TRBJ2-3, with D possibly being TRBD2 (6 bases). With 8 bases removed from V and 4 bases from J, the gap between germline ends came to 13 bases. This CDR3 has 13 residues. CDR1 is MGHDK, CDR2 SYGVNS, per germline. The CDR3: CASSGVGADTQYF. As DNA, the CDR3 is TGTGCCAGCTCGGGGGTAGGGGCAGATACGCAGTATTTT.